The 22 T cell receptor beta chains listed next were all sequenced from one sample in a study of control samples from healthy donors and cancer patients. Sequenced by immunoSEQ multiplex PCR; TCRdb stores in-frame clones only, minus some. The sample has 100,000 to 150,000 clones, just under 90% seen once; the top ten hold 6% to 9.5%. The material sequenced was PBMCs. Source of these receptors: a man aged 45-65 years with head and neck cancer.

The chain uses TRBV3-1 (or the pseudogene TRBV3-2) and TRBJ1-3; weak D call: TRBD1 (5 bases). Trimming took off 8 bases at V and 7 bases at J, with 9 bases between the two ends. Germline CDR1 LGHDT, CDR2 YNNKEL (reference sequence). The CDR3 runs to 11 residues. CDR3 nucleotides: TGTGCCAGCTCCCCAGGGAACACCATATATTTT. Protein: CASSPGNTIYF.

The genes are TRBV18 and TRBJ2-7; 11 bases match TRBD1. V trimming: 1 base; J trimming: 7 bases; junction bases outside the gene matches: 9. The CDR3 is 16 amino acids. Germline-derived CDR1 and CDR2 are KGHSH and LQKENI. The CDR3 reads CASSPQAGQGEVEQYF. The CDR3 coding sequence is TGTGCCAGCTCACCACAAGCGGGACAGGGGGAGGTTGAGCAGTACTTC.

V is TRBV5-1 and J is TRBJ1-5; TRBD1 matches 7 bases. Per germline, CDR1 SGHRS and CDR2 YFSETQ. Trimming took 6 bases from V and 1 from J; bases not matched to a gene: 7. The CDR3 loop spans 15 amino acids. CDR3 amino acids: CASTIAGGSNQPQHF. The CDR3 DNA sequence: TGCGCCAGCACTATCGCAGGGGGAAGCAATCAGCCCCAGCATTTT.

The gene calls are TRBV6-5 and TRBJ2-3; D unresolved. The germline V gene encodes CDR1 MNHEY and CDR2 SVGAGI. V gave up 6 bases and J gave up 3 bases, with 16 bases separating them. This CDR3 has 15 residues. CDR3 in amino acids: CASSLSQLATDTQYF. The CDR3 bases are TGTGCCAGCAGCCTAAGTCAGCTCGCGACAGATACGCAGTATTTT.

CDR3 DNA: TGTGCCAGCAGCCCACAGGGTAAGGTAGAGACCCAGTACTTC. This translates into CASSPQGKVETQYF. This chain connects TRBV5-4 to TRBJ2-5; perhaps TRBD1 as D (6 bases). V was clipped by 4 bases and J by 4 bases, with 14 bases between them. The CDR3 runs to 14 residues. CDR1 is SGHNT, CDR2 YYREEE, per germline (reference sequence).

This chain links TRBV18 with TRBJ2-1; 10 nucleotides agree with TRBD1. Germline V gene sequence: CDR1 KGHSH, CDR2 LQKENI. V gave up 3 bases and J gave up 10 bases; unmatched junction bases: 15. This CDR3 has 17 residues. DNA of the CDR3: TGTGCCAGCTCACCGCGGACAGGGGGTATGAGAGATGTCGAGCAGTTCTTC. This sequence encodes CASSPRTGGMRDVEQFF.

The chain employs TRBV28 and TRBJ1-5; 7 bases map to TRBD1. The CDR3 has 15 amino acids. Unmatched junction bases numbered 6, after V lost 5 bases and J lost 2 bases. CDR1 is MDHEN, CDR2 SYDVKM, per germline. CDR3 nucleotides: TGTGCCAGCAGTCCGACAGGGTTCCGCAATCAGCCCCAGCATTTT. This codes for CASSPTGFRNQPQHF.

The chain is built from TRBV19 and TRBJ2-3; D unresolved. The CDR3 is 15 residues long. Germline CDR1 LNHDA, CDR2 SQIVND (reference sequence). V lost 1 base, J lost 2 bases, and 10 bases lay in between. CDR3 residues: CASSIGVLATDTQYF. The CDR3, as DNA: TGTGCCAGTAGTATAGGGGTTCTGGCCACAGATACGCAGTATTTT.

This clone showed up just a few times. This chain links TRBV5-1 with TRBJ2-3; perhaps TRBD2 as D (5 bases). From germline, CDR1 is SGHRS and CDR2 YFSETQ. The CDR3 length is 15 residues. Trimming took 4 bases from V and 2 from J, leaving 14 bases between them. CDR3 DNA: TGCGCCAGCAGCCCTCGGGGAACGGACACAGATACGCAGTATTTT. This gives the protein CASSPRGTDTDTQYF. The variable domain in full, completed from reference TRBV5-1 and TRBJ2-3, reads KAGVTQTPRYLIKTRGQQVTLSCSPISGHRSVSWYQQTPGQGLQFLFEYFSETQRNKGNFPGRFSGRQFSNSRSEMNVSTLELGDSALYLCASSPRGTDTDTQYFGPGTRLTVL.

The chain employs TRBV7-3 and TRBJ1-2; TRBD1 is a possible D gene (6 bases). The CDR3 covers 15 residues. Trimming removed 1 base at V and 3 bases at J, with 12 bases between. Germline V CDR1 and CDR2: SGHTA, FQGTGA. The CDR3 reads CASSLRAQGDYGYTF. In nucleotides, the CDR3 is TGTGCCAGCAGCTTAAGGGCACAGGGAGACTATGGCTACACCTTC.

The genes are TRBV19 and TRBJ1-2; the D gene is possibly TRBD1 (6 bases). Germline V gives CDR1 LNHDA, CDR2 SQIVND (reference sequence). Trimming left V 7 bases short and J 3 bases short, with 15 bases between. The CDR3 has 14 residues. The CDR3 bases are TGTGCCAGTATGCAGGGGTCTTCGGACTATGGCTACACCTTC. As protein: CASMQGSSDYGYTF.

This clone was recorded at least ten times. The gene calls are TRBV12-5 and TRBJ1-5; unclear D gene. V was cut by 4 bases and J by 3 bases, with 7 bases left in between. CDR1 and CDR2 from the germline V gene are LGHNT and FRNRAP. The CDR3 covers 13 residues. The CDR3, as DNA: TGTGCTAGTGGTTCGGCGCCCAATCAGCCCCAGCATTTT. This sequence encodes CASGSAPNQPQHF.

V usage is TRBV5-1 and J usage is TRBJ2-1; 9 nucleotides line up with TRBD1. V was pared by 2 bases and J by 6 bases, with 6 bases of the junction left unmatched. CDR3 length equals 15 residues. CDR1 is SGHRS and CDR2 is YFSETQ in the germline V gene. The CDR3 protein is CASSLQDRGANEQFF. The CDR3 DNA is TGCGCCAGCAGCTTACAGGACAGGGGAGCCAATGAGCAGTTCTTC. Drawing the rest from reference TRBV5-1 and TRBJ2-1, the complete variable domain is KAGVTQTPRYLIKTRGQQVTLSCSPISGHRSVSWYQQTPGQGLQFLFEYFSETQRNKGNFPGRFSGRQFSNSRSEMNVSTLELGDSALYLCASSLQDRGANEQFFGPGTRLTVL.

DNA for the CDR3: TGTGCCAGCAGTGAATTTACCCATGACTCGAAGAAGGCACCCCTCCACTTT. Residues: CASSEFTHDSKKAPLHF. V usage is TRBV6-1 and J usage is TRBJ1-6; D remains ambiguous. V dropped 2 bases and J dropped 11 bases, with 22 bases sitting between them. CDR3 length equals 17 residues. The germline V gene encodes CDR1 MNHNS and CDR2 SASEGT.

The chain recombines TRBV5-4 with TRBJ2-2, with 14 positions matching TRBD2. This CDR3 is 17 amino acids long. The germline gives CDR1 SGHNT, CDR2 YYREEE (reference sequence). The junction had 4 bases not matched to a gene; V was cut back by 0 bases and J by 6 bases. In DNA form, the CDR3 reads TGTGCCAGCAGCTTGGCCGGGACTAGCGGGAGTTCCGGGGAGCTGTTTTTT. It encodes CASSLAGTSGSSGELFF.

CDR3 nucleotide sequence: TGTGCCAGCAGTAACGCCGGGGGTACGCAGTATTTT. It yields the protein CASSNAGGTQYF. The chain employs TRBV6-2 or TRBV6-3 and TRBJ2-3; possibly TRBD2 for D (6 bases). The germline V gene encodes CDR1 MNHEY and CDR2 SVGEGT. V lost 5 bases to trimming and J lost 8 bases, with 11 bases between them. The CDR3 is 12 residues long.

This chain links TRBV28 with TRBJ1-2; the match to TRBD1 covers 11 bases. The ends lost 3 bases at V and 3 bases at J; junction bases unmatched: 3. The CDR3 runs to 15 residues. Germline CDR1 is MDHEN and CDR2 is SYDVKM. CDR3 coding DNA: TGTGCCAGCAGTTTGTGGACAGGGGGCTACTATGGCTACACCTTC. Translated, it gives CASSLWTGGYYGYTF.

The rearrangement joins TRBV13 to TRBJ1-1; unclear D gene. The CDR3 has 13 amino acids. The V gene's germline CDR1 is PRHDT and CDR2 FYEKMQ (reference sequence). Trimming left V 8 bases short and J 0 bases short, with 10 bases between. The DNA of the CDR3 is TGTGCCAGCTCCCGCGGTTTGAACACTGAAGCTTTCTTT. Protein sequence: CASSRGLNTEAFF.

This chain uses TRBV15 with TRBJ2-1; the match to TRBD2 covers 9 bases. V lost 0 bases to trimming and J lost 6 bases; unmatched junction nucleotides: 9. There are 17 residues in the CDR3. Looked up from germline, CDR1 is LNHNV and CDR2 is YYDKDF (reference sequence). The CDR3 bases are TGTGCCACCAGCAGAGATATCGCGGGGGGGCCCATCAATGAGCAGTTCTTC. Translation gives CATSRDIAGGPINEQFF.

J is TRBJ1-1 and V is TRBV6-5; D remains ambiguous. The CDR3 is 16 amino acids. The V end was cut by 0 bases, the J end by 3 bases, with 14 bases between. Germline CDR1 and CDR2: MNHEY and SVGAGI. As DNA, the CDR3 is TGTGCCAGCAGTTACTCTGACAAAGCCCCTTACACTGAAGCTTTCTTT. Protein sequence: CASSYSDKAPYTEAFF.

This clone was detected once. The chain joins TRBV7-2 to TRBJ2-3; 7 bases align to TRBD2. The V gene's germline CDR1 is SGHTA and CDR2 FQGNSA. The trim removed 5 bases at V and 2 bases at J, leaving 4 bases unmatched. The length of the CDR3 is 14 residues. The CDR3 region has the DNA TGTGCCAGCAGCCCTAGCGGAATCACAGATACGCAGTATTTT. Its translation: CASSPSGITDTQYF.

The chain uses TRBV6-6 and TRBJ2-5, with a possible D match to TRBD2 (6 bases). Per the germline V gene, CDR1 is MNHNY and CDR2 is SVGAGI (reference sequence). CDR3 length equals 13 residues. With 6 bases removed from V and 3 bases from J, the gap between germline ends came to 11 bases. CDR3 nucleotides: TGTGCCAGCAGCAACGGACTAAAAGAGACCCAGTACTTC. This sequence encodes CASSNGLKETQYF.